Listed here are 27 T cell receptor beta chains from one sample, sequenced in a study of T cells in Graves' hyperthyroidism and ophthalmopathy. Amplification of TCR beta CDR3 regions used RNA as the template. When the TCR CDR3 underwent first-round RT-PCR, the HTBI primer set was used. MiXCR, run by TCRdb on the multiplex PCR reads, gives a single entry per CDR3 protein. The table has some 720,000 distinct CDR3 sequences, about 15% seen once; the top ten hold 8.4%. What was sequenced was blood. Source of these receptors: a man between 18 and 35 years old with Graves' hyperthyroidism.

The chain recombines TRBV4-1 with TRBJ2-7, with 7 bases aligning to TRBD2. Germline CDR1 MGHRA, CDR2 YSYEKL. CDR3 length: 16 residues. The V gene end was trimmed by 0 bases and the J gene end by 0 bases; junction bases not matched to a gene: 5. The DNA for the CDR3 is TGCGCCAGCAGCCAAGATCTAGCGGAGGACTCCTACGAGCAGTACTTC. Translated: CASSQDLAEDSYEQYF.

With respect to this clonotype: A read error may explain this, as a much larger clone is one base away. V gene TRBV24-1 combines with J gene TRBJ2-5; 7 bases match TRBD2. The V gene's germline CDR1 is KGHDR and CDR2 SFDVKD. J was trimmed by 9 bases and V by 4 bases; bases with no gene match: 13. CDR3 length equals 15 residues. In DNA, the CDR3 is TGTGCCACCAGTGACCACCCGGGCGCGGGGGAGGCCCAGTACTTC. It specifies CATSDHPGAGEAQYF.

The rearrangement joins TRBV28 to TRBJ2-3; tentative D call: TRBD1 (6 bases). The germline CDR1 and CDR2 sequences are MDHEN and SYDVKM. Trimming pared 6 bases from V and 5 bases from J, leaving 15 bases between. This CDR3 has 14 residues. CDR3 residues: CASSTTGKGDTQYF. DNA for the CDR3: TGTGCCAGCAGCACAACAGGGAAAGGAGATACGCAGTATTTT.

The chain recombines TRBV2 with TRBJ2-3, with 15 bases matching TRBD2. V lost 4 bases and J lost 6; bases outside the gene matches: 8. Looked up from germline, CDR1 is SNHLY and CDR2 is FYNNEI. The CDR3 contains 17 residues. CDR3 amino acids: CASSGTSGRAITDTQYF. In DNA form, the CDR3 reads TGTGCCAGCAGTGGGACTAGCGGGAGGGCCATTACGGATACGCAGTATTTT.

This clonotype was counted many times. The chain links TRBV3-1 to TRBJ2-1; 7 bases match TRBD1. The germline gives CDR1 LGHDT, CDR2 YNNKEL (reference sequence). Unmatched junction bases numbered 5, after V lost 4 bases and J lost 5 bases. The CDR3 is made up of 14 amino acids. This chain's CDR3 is CASSRPGGNNEQFF. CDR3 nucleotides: TGTGCCAGCAGCCGCCCAGGGGGAAACAATGAGCAGTTCTTC.

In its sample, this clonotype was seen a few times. The CDR3 sequence: CASSLAPREGSSYEQYF. The CDR3 coding sequence is TGTGCCAGCAGCTTAGCTCCGCGGGAGGGAAGCTCCTACGAGCAGTACTTC. The rearrangement joins TRBV7-8 to TRBJ2-7; 9 bases map to TRBD2. J lost 0 bases, V lost 0 bases, and 6 bases had no gene match. CDR1 SGHVS and CDR2 FQNEAQ come from the germline V gene. The CDR3 covers 17 residues.

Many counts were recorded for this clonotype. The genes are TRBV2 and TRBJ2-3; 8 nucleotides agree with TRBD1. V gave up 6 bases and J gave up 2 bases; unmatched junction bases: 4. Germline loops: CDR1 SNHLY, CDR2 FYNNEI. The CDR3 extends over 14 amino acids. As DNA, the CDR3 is TGTGCCAGCAGGGAGGACAGGGTCACAGATACGCAGTATTTT. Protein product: CASREDRVTDTQYF.

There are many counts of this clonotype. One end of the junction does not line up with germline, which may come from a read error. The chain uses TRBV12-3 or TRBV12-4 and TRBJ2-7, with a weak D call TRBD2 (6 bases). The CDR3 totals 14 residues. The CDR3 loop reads CASSPPGASSTLDF. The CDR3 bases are TGTGCCAGCAGTCCCCCGGGAGCCAGCTCAACGTTGGACTTC.

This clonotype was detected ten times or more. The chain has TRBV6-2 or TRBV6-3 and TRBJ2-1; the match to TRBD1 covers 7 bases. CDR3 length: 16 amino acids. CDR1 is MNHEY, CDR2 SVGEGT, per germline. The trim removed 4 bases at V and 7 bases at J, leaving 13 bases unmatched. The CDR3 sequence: CASSSGTEPSGNEQFF. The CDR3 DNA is TGTGCCAGCAGTTCCGGGACAGAGCCCTCGGGAAATGAGCAGTTCTTC.

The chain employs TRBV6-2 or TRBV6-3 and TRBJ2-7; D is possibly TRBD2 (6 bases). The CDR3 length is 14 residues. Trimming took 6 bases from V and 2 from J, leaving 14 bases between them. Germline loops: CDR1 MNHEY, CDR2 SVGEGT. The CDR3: CASRSIAVTYEQYF. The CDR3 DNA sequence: TGTGCCAGCAGATCCATAGCGGTTACCTACGAGCAGTACTTC.

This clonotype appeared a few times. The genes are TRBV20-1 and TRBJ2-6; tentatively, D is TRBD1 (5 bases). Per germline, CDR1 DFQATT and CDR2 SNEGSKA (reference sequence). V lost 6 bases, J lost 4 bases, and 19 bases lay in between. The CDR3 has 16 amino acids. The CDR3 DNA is TGCAGTGCCGAGGACACCTTTGTATCCGGGGCCAACGTCCTGACTTTC. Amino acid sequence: CSAEDTFVSGANVLTF.

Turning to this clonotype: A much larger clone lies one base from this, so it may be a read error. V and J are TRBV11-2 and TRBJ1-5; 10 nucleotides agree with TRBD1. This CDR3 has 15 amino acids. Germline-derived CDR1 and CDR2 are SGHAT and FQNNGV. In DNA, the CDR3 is TGTGCCGGCAGCGAAGGACAGGGGGTCAATCAGCCCCAGCATTTT. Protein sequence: CAGSEGQGVNQPQHF.

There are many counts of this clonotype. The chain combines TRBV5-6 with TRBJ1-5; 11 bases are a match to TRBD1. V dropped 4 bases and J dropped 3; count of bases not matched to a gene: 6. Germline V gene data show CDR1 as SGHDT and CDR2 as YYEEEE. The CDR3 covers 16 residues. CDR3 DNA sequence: TGTGCCAGCAGCGAATGGGACAGGGGGTACAATCAGCCCCAGCATTTT. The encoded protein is CASSEWDRGYNQPQHF.

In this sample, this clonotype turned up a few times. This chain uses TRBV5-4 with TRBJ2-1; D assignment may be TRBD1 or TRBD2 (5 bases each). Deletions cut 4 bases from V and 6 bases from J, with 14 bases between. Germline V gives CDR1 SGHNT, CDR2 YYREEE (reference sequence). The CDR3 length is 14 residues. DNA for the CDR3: TGTGCCAGCAGCGCGTCGGGACCCAGCAATGAGCAGTTCTTC. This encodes CASSASGPSNEQFF.

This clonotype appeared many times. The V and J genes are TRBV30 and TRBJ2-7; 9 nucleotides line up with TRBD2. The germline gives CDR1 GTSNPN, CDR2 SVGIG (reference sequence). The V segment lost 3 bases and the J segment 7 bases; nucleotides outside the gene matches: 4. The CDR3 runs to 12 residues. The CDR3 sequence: CAWSGTSREQYF. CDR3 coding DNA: TGTGCCTGGAGCGGGACTAGCAGGGAGCAGTACTTC.

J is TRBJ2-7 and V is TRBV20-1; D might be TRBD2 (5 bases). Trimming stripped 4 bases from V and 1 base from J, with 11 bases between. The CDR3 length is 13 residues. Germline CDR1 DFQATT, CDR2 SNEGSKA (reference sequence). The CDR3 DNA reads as TGCAGTGCTACTAGCATCACTTCCTACGAGCAGTACTTC. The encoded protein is CSATSITSYEQYF.

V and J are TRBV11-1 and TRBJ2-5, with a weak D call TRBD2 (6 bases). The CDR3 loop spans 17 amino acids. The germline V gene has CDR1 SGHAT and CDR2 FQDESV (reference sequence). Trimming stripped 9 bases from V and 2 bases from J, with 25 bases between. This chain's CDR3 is CASSPSPTSLQQETQYF. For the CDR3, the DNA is TGTGCCAGTAGTCCAAGCCCCACTAGCCTGCAACAAGAGACCCAGTACTTC.

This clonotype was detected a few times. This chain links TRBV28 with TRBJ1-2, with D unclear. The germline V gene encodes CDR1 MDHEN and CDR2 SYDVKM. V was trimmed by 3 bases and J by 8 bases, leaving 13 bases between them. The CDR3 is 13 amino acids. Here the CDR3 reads CASSFPRVRGYTF. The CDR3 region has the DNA TGTGCCAGCAGTTTCCCCCGGGTCAGGGGCTACACCTTC.

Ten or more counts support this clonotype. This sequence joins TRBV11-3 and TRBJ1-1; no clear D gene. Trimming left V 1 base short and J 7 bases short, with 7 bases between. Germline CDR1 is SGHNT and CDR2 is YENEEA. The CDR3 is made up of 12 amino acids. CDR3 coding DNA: TGTGCCAGCAGCTTAGGGCTTAATGAAGCTTTCTTT. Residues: CASSLGLNEAFF.

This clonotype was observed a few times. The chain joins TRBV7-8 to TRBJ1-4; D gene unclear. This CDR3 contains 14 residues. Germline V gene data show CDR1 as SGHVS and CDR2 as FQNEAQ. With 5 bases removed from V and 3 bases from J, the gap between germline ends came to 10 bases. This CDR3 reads CASSPRRSNEKLFF. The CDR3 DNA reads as TGTGCCAGCAGCCCCCGTAGATCTAATGAAAAACTGTTTTTT.

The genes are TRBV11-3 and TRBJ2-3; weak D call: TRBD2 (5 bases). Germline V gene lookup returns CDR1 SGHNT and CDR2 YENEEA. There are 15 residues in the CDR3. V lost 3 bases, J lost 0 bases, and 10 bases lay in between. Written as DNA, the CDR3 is TGTGCCAGCAGCTTTTCCGGGGAGAGCACAGATACGCAGTATTTT. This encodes CASSFSGESTDTQYF.

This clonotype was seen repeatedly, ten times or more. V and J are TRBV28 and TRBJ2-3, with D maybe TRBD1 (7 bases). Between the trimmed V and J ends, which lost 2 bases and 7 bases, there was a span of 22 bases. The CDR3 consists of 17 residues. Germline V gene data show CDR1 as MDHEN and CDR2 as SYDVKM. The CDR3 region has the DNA TGTGCCAGCAGTTTAGTCGAAGGAGGGGGCACAGATTATACGCAGTATTTT. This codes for CASSLVEGGGTDYTQYF.

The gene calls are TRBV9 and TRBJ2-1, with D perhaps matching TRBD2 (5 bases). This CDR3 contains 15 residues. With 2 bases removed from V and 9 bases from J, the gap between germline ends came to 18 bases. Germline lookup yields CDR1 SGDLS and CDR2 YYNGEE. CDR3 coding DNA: TGTGCCAGCAGCGTTTTGGGAGTAGGAGTAGGTGAGCAGTTCTTC. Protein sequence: CASSVLGVGVGEQFF.

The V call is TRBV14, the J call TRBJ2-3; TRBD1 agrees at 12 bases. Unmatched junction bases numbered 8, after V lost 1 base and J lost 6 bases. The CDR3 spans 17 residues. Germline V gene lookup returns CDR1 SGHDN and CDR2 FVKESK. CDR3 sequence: CASSQGVWDRGLDTQYF. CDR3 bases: TGTGCCAGCAGCCAAGGTGTCTGGGACAGGGGGCTCGATACGCAGTATTTT.

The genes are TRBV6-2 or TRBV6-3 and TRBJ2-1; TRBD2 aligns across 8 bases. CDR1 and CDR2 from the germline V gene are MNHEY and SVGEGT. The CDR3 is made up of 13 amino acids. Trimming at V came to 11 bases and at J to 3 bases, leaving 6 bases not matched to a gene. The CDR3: CAAVREDYNEQFF. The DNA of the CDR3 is TGTGCCGCGGTGCGGGAGGACTACAATGAGCAGTTCTTC.

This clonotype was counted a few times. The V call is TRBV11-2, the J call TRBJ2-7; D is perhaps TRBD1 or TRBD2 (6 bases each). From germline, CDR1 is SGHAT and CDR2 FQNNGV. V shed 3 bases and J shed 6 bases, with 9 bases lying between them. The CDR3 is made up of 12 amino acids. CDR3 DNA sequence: TGTGCCAGCAGCTTCTGGGGGGCCGAGCAGTACTTC. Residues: CASSFWGAEQYF. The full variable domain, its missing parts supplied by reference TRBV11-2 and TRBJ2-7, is EAGVAQSPRYKIIEKRQSVAFWCNPISGHATLYWYQQILGQGPKLLIQFQNNGVVDDSQLPKDRFSAERLKGVDSTLKIQPAKLEDSAVYLCASSFWGAEQYFGPGTRLTVT.

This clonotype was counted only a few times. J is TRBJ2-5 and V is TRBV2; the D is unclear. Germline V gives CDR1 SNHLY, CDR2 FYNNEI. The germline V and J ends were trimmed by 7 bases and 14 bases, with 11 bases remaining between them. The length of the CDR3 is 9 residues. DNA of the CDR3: TGTGCCAGCACCGAGCGTCCATACTTC. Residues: CASTERPYF.